A single sample gave rise to the 9 T cell receptor beta chains below, sequenced in a study of Ad26.COV2.S vaccination and SARS-CoV-2 variants. The assay was immunoSEQ multiplex PCR, and TCRdb's table has in-frame clones only and misses some. The data show about 370,000 clones, 89% seen once. As to treatment: roughly 19 received Ad26.COV2.S at low or high dose, single or two shots; 5 received placebo; per-sample allocation not given. Samples were taken on day 63 after the first vaccine or placebo injection. The specimen comprised peripheral blood, sampled in a trial of Ad26.COV2.S vaccine versus placebo. The receptors shown here come from a person aged 18 to 65 who received the Ad26.COV2.S COVID-19 vaccine or a placebo.

This sequence joins TRBV7-9 and TRBJ1-2; D is possibly TRBD1 (5 bases). V gave up 5 bases and J gave up 3 bases, with 10 bases separating them. The CDR3 sequence is 13 residues long. CDR1 and CDR2 (germline): SEHNR, FQNEAQ (reference sequence). CDR3 sequence reads: CASSEDSYYGYTF. The CDR3 DNA is TGTGCCAGCAGCGAAGACAGCTACTATGGCTACACCTTC.

V gene TRBV14 combines with J gene TRBJ1-6; no clear D. V was clipped by 1 base and J by 10 bases, with 11 bases between them. Germline V CDR1 and CDR2: SGHDN, FVKESK. The CDR3 has 14 residues. The CDR3 DNA reads TGTGCCAGCAGCCAAGGCCCGGGTCGATCACCCCTCCACTTT. Its protein product is CASSQGPGRSPLHF. Full variable domain (rest looked up from reference TRBV14 and TRBJ1-6): EAGVTQFPSHSVIEKGQTVTLRCDPISGHDNLYWYRRVMGKEIKFLLHFVKESKQDESGMPNNRFLAERTGGTYSTLKVQPAELEDSGVYFCASSQGPGRSPLHFGNGTRLTVT.

The V call is TRBV5-1, the J call TRBJ2-7, with a weak D call TRBD2 (5 bases). This CDR3 contains 14 residues. Trimming shortened V by 2 bases and J by 2 bases, and 11 bases separated the two germline ends. CDR1 SGHRS and CDR2 YFSETQ come from the germline V gene. Here the CDR3 DNA reads TGCGCCAGCAGCTTACTGGGGAGCCCCTACGAGCAGTACTTC. Its protein is CASSLLGSPYEQYF.

V and J are TRBV19 and TRBJ1-6; D unresolved. The CDR3 length is 13 residues. V lost 6 bases to trimming and J lost 10 bases, with 13 bases between them. Germline loops: CDR1 LNHDA, CDR2 SQIVND (reference sequence). CDR3 amino acids: CASRSPGESPLHF. CDR3 sequence (DNA): TGTGCCAGTAGGTCCCCAGGAGAATCACCCCTCCACTTT.

This chain joins TRBV6-6 and TRBJ2-3; D is undetermined. The CDR3 consists of 11 residues. Germline CDR1 MNHNY, CDR2 SVGAGI (reference sequence). Trimming removed 6 bases at V and 1 base at J, with 2 bases between. CDR3 in DNA: TGTGCCAGCAGGGGCACAGATACGCAGTATTTT. It is translated as CASRGTDTQYF.

The gene calls are TRBV2 and TRBJ2-3; 10 bases fit TRBD2. In germline, CDR1 is SNHLY, CDR2 FYNNEI. J gave up 6 bases and V 9 bases, and 6 bases lay outside the gene matches. The CDR3 runs to 13 residues. CDR3: CASTSGIVDTQYF. CDR3 sequence (DNA): TGTGCCAGTACTAGCGGGATTGTGGATACGCAGTATTTT.

This chain joins TRBV19 and TRBJ1-5; possible D gene TRBD1, 5 bases. Germline lookup yields CDR1 LNHDA and CDR2 SQIVND (reference sequence). The CDR3 contains 16 residues. V was trimmed by 5 bases and J by 4 bases, leaving 18 bases between them. The CDR3 sequence: CASSLLRDGPNQPQHF. The CDR3 DNA reads as TGTGCCAGTAGTCTCTTAAGGGACGGACCGAATCAGCCCCAGCATTTT.

This clone is a singleton in its sample. The chain recombines TRBV7-9 with TRBJ2-1, with D perhaps matching TRBD1 (6 bases). Germline V lookup: CDR1 SEHNR, CDR2 FQNEAQ (reference sequence). This CDR3 has 16 residues. V was shortened by 2 bases and J by 3 bases, with 14 bases between the two germline ends. CDR3 in amino acids: CASSLLPAGDYNEQFF. The CDR3 DNA follows: TGTGCCAGCAGCTTACTTCCGGCAGGGGACTACAATGAGCAGTTCTTC.

This chain joins TRBV11-2 and TRBJ1-2, with TRBD1 matching 7 bases. Germline trimming cut 0 bases from V and 6 bases from J; bases unmatched to any gene: 7. From germline, CDR1 is SGHAT and CDR2 FQNNGV. This CDR3 region has 15 residues. The CDR3 nucleotides are TGTGCCAGCAGCTTAGATGACAGGGCCTACCATGGCTACACCTTC. Translating it yields CASSLDDRAYHGYTF.